Below, 30 T cell receptor beta chains from the same sample are listed, as sequenced in a study of tumor-infiltrating lymphocytes in primary liver carcinoma. Out of unsorted whole blood came the blood RNA, and germline DNA was extracted as well. With 500 ng total RNA as template and a constant-region primer, TCR beta cDNA was made. Slightly modified ARM-PCR with three nested multiplex PCR rounds yielded TCR beta libraries. Amplification in the first two PCR rounds was performed using TRBV1-TRBV30 forward primers and a C-beta reverse primer for 10 cycles each. One entry per CDR3 protein, called by TCRdb with MiXCR from the multiplex PCR reads. Of about 200,000 distinct CDR3 sequences in the sample, about 61% were seen once. Specimen: peripheral blood. Receptors were obtained from a woman aged 60 to 75 with primary liver carcinoma and hepatitis B virus infection.

Points on this clonotype: This may be a read error: a much more frequent sequence differs by one nucleotide. This rearrangement joins TRBV10-3 to TRBJ1-6, with D uncertain. Per germline, CDR1 ENHRY and CDR2 SYGVKD. The CDR3 extends over 14 amino acids. The CDR3 is CAISESVTGSALHF. In DNA, the CDR3 is TGTGCCATCAGTGAGTCGGTCACGGGTTCAGCCCTCCACTTT.

Turning to this clonotype: Mismatch with germline at one junction end may stem from a read error. The V and J genes are TRBV29-1 and TRBJ2-2; tentative D call: TRBD1 (6 bases). Germline CDR1 reads SQVTM; CDR2 reads ANQGSEA. The CDR3 spans 14 residues. The chain's CDR3 is CSVTGFLNTGELFF. In nucleotides, the CDR3 is TGCAGCGTAACAGGGTTTCTGAACACCGGGGAGTTGTTTTTT.

There are many counts of this clonotype. The chain is built from TRBV11-2 and TRBJ2-3, with 7 bases matching TRBD1. The length of the CDR3 is 16 residues. The V segment lost 1 base and the J segment 2 bases; nucleotides outside the gene matches: 6. Germline loops: CDR1 SGHAT, CDR2 FQNNGV. The CDR3 DNA follows: TGTGCCAGCAGCTTAGCCGGACAGGCGATCACAGATACGCAGTATTTT. Translation gives CASSLAGQAITDTQYF.

In regard to this clonotype: A single base separates this from a much larger clone, so it may be a read error. V and J are TRBV6-5 and TRBJ2-5, with TRBD1 matching 9 bases. The junction had 3 bases not matched to a gene; V was cut back by 6 bases and J by 4 bases. CDR1 is MNHEY and CDR2 is SVGAGI in the germline V gene. This CDR3 is 13 amino acids long. CDR3 residues: CASRGQGRETQYF. DNA for the CDR3: TGTGCCAGCAGGGGACAGGGTAGAGAGACCCAGTACTTC.

This clonotype was seen once. Since a much larger clone is just one base distant, this may be a read error. The rearrangement joins TRBV7-8 to TRBJ2-5, with D tentatively TRBD1 or TRBD2 (5 bases each). The CDR3 loop spans 15 amino acids. In germline, CDR1 is SGHVS, CDR2 FQNEAQ. DNA for the CDR3: TGTGCCAGCAGCCGACTGCGAGGGGTGGGAGAGACCCAGAACTTC. Its translation: CASSRLRGVGETQNF.

The chain couples TRBV11-2 to TRBJ2-7, with 9 bases that match TRBD1. The CDR3 runs 15 residues. The J segment lost 3 bases and the V segment lost 8 bases, leaving 11 bases of the junction unmatched. Per germline, CDR1 SGHAT and CDR2 FQNNGV. In DNA, the CDR3 is TGTGCCAGCGGTTTAGAAAAGGGACAGGGCTACGAGCAGTACTTC. It is translated as CASGLEKGQGYEQYF.

For this clonotype: A much larger clone lies a single base off, so this may be a read error. The conserved final phenylalanine or tryptophan is absent from the CDR3, which likely points to a read error. The rearrangement joins TRBV6-5 to TRBJ2-3; 7 bases match TRBD2. With V trimmed by 6 bases and J by 1 base, 4 bases remained unmatched. Germline CDR1 and CDR2: MNHEY and SVGAGI. The CDR3 spans 14 residues. The CDR3 region is CASRIRGGTDTQYY. DNA of the CDR3: TGTGCCAGCAGAATCCGGGGGGGCACAGATACGCAGTATTAT.

J is TRBJ1-4 and V is TRBV28; unclear D gene. The germline gives CDR1 MDHEN, CDR2 SYDVKM. Trimming took 11 bases from V and 2 from J, leaving 9 bases between them. The CDR3 runs 12 residues. CDR3 amino acids: CAYGRTNEKLFF. The CDR3 bases are TGTGCCTACGGACGTACTAATGAAAAACTGTTTTTT.

The genes are TRBV4-2 and TRBJ2-3; 9 bases are a match to TRBD2. Germline CDR1 is LGHNA and CDR2 is YNFKEQ. This CDR3 is built from 17 residues. CDR3 region: CISSQEVGSGRSDTQYF. CDR3 nucleotide sequence: TGTATCAGCAGCCAAGAAGTCGGTAGCGGGAGATCAGATACGCAGTATTTT.

Details on this clonotype: It is unclear where the CDR3 begins or ends on the DNA, so no DNA is shown, and the CDR3 is as TCRdb lists it. The chain carries TRBV29-1 and TRBJ2-2; no DNA check was done on the table's D call, TRBD1. CDR1 SQVTM and CDR2 ANQGSEA come from the germline V gene. The CDR3 length is 14 residues, termini included. The CDR3 spells CSAWGGETPGSCFF.

Remarks on this clonotype: The junction departs from the called germline gene at one end, perhaps through a read error. The V gene is TRBV11-1, the J gene TRBJ2-1; a weak D match, TRBD2 (6 bases). Germline V gene lookup returns CDR1 SGHAT and CDR2 FQDESV (reference sequence). There are 16 residues in the CDR3. The CDR3 spells CASSFRGGTLHNELFF. The CDR3 DNA sequence: TGTGCCAGCAGCTTTCGAGGCGGGACCTTACACAATGAGCTGTTCTTC.

The rearrangement joins TRBV29-1 to TRBJ1-5; 10 nucleotides match TRBD1. CDR3 length: 14 residues. Per the germline V gene, CDR1 is SQVTM and CDR2 is ANQGSEA. After removal of 7 bases from V and 3 bases from J, the junction contained 6 bases not matched to a gene. In DNA form, the CDR3 reads TGCAGCGCCCAGACAGGGGGCGCCAATCAGCCCCAGCATTTT. Amino acid sequence: CSAQTGGANQPQHF.

This clonotype was seen ten or more times. V gene TRBV5-6 combines with J gene TRBJ2-3; 11 bases match TRBD2. V lost 5 bases to trimming and J lost 3 bases; unmatched junction nucleotides: 11. The length of the CDR3 is 17 residues. The germline V gene has CDR1 SGHDT and CDR2 YYEEEE. The CDR3 spells CASRPAPTSGRTDTQYF. CDR3 in DNA: TGTGCCAGCAGGCCAGCCCCCACTAGCGGGAGAACAGATACGCAGTATTTT.

This clonotype was detected ten times or more. V and J are TRBV5-1 and TRBJ2-3; tentatively, D is TRBD1 (7 bases). Trimming shortened V by 4 bases and J by 3 bases, and 12 bases separated the two germline ends. Germline V gene data show CDR1 as SGHRS and CDR2 as YFSETQ. The CDR3 is made up of 14 amino acids. The CDR3, as DNA: TGCGCCAGCAGCCCACAGGGGAGGACAGATACGCAGTATTTT. Translating gives CASSPQGRTDTQYF.

Remarks on this clonotype: Compared with germline, one end of the junction differs, possibly owing to a read error. V gene TRBV4-1 combines with J gene TRBJ1-2, with 9 bases fitting TRBD1. The CDR3 has 14 amino acids. CDR1 MGHRA and CDR2 YSYEKL come from the germline V gene. The CDR3 region has the DNA TGCGTCAGCAGCCAAGTAGGACAGGGGAAAGGCTACACCTTC. Its protein product is CVSSQVGQGKGYTF.

The gene calls are TRBV5-1 and TRBJ2-7; 8 bases are a match to TRBD1. In germline, CDR1 is SGHRS, CDR2 YFSETQ. The length of the CDR3 is 17 residues. Trimming at V came to 4 bases and at J to 1 base, leaving 13 bases not matched to a gene. CDR3 protein: CASSHPPGQAISYEQYF. As DNA, the CDR3 is TGCGCCAGCAGCCATCCTCCGGGACAGGCTATTTCCTACGAGCAGTACTTC.

This clonotype has a single count. Possible read error: a much larger clone is one base away. This chain connects TRBV7-8 to TRBJ1-1, with no clear D. V was trimmed by 5 bases and J by 5 bases, leaving 15 bases between them. Germline loops: CDR1 SGHVS, CDR2 FQNEAQ. The CDR3 has 14 amino acids. The CDR3 DNA reads as TGTGCCAGCAGCCTGACCCTAGCGAGGACTGAAGCTTTCTTT. Translated, it gives CASSLTLARTEAFF.

With regard to this clonotype: An end of the junction differs from the germline gene, which may be a read error. The chain employs TRBV5-4 and TRBJ2-7, with D possibly being TRBD2 (6 bases). The CDR3 runs 13 residues. Germline V gene sequence: CDR1 SGHNT, CDR2 YYREEE (reference sequence). The CDR3 nucleotides are TGTGCCAGCAGCTTGGCCTATCCTCGGGAGCTGTACTTC. This encodes CASSLAYPRELYF.

Note on this clonotype: It may be a read error: a sequence one base away is much more abundant. The CDR3 protein is CAARGSSTGELFF. CDR3 nucleotide sequence: TGTGCAGCCCGGGGTTCCAGCACCGGGGAGCTGTTTTTT. The chain joins TRBV6-6 to TRBJ2-2; tentative D call: TRBD2 (5 bases). The germline V gene encodes CDR1 MNHNY and CDR2 SVGAGI (reference sequence). This CDR3 is 13 amino acids long.

About this clonotype: This could be a read error, since a much larger clone is one nucleotide away. The J gene is TRBJ2-5, the V gene TRBV5-6, with 8 nucleotides matching TRBD2. The CDR3 is made up of 13 amino acids. CDR1 is SGHDT and CDR2 is YYEEEE in the germline V gene. The CDR3 is CASSLRGGEIQYF. The DNA of the CDR3 is TGTGCCAGCAGCTTGCGGGGGGGCGAGATCCAGTACTTC.

With regard to this clonotype: One end of the junction varies from germline; a read error may be responsible. The chain links TRBV11-1 to TRBJ2-5, with 10 bases matching TRBD2. The CDR3 length is 17 residues. Germline CDR1 reads SGHAT; CDR2 reads FQDESV (reference sequence). The CDR3 spells CASGLEGLADRQETQCF. The CDR3 bases are TGTGCCAGCGGCTTAGAAGGACTAGCGGACCGCCAAGAGACCCAGTGCTTC.

The chain combines TRBV29-1 with TRBJ2-1; D remains ambiguous. Trimming removed 7 bases at V and 8 bases at J, with 15 bases between. The V gene's germline CDR1 is SQVTM and CDR2 ANQGSEA. There are 12 residues in the CDR3. CDR3 sequence reads: CSADGAYDEQFF. The DNA for the CDR3 is TGCAGCGCCGATGGCGCATACGATGAGCAGTTCTTC.

This chain uses TRBV5-1 with TRBJ1-5; the D gene is possibly TRBD1 (5 bases). The length of the CDR3 is 16 residues. V gave up 0 bases and J gave up 3 bases, with 13 bases separating them. Germline CDR1 reads SGHRS; CDR2 reads YFSETQ. CDR3 residues: CASSLAPGANNQPQHF. The CDR3 coding sequence is TGCGCCAGCAGCTTGGCCCCCGGGGCTAACAATCAGCCCCAGCATTTT. Combining the CDR3 with reference TRBV5-1 and TRBJ1-5 gives the whole variable domain KAGVTQTPRYLIKTRGQQVTLSCSPISGHRSVSWYQQTPGQGLQFLFEYFSETQRNKGNFPGRFSGRQFSNSRSEMNVSTLELGDSALYLCASSLAPGANNQPQHFGDGTRLSIL.

This clonotype was picked up many times. The chain couples TRBV5-1 to TRBJ2-3, with 7 bases lining up with TRBD2. Germline V gene lookup returns CDR1 SGHRS and CDR2 YFSETQ. Trimming removed 1 base from V and 4 bases from J; junction bases left unmatched: 9. This CDR3 spans 16 amino acids. The CDR3 loop is CASSLLAGAVPDTQYF. CDR3 DNA: TGCGCCAGCAGCTTGTTGGCGGGAGCCGTCCCAGATACGCAGTATTTT.

Notes on this clonotype: A read error may produce the germline difference seen at one junction end. The rearrangement uses TRBV11-3 and TRBJ2-1; D not resolved. Germline V gene sequence: CDR1 SGHNT, CDR2 YENEEA. The CDR3 has 12 amino acids. CDR3 residues: CVSRKGNNEQFF. The CDR3 region has the DNA TGTGTCAGCCGCAAGGGAAACAATGAGCAGTTCTTC.

Worth noting for this clonotype: A much larger clone sits a single nucleotide away, making a read error possible. The chain has TRBV12-3 or TRBV12-4 and TRBJ2-1; D gene unclear. The CDR3 spans 13 residues. Trimming removed 0 bases from V and 15 bases from J, with 15 bases in between. The CDR3 DNA follows: TGTGCCAGCAGTTTAGCGCTAAGGGTGTGGCGGTTCTTC. This translates into CASSLALRVWRFF.

Details on this clonotype: At one end the junction does not follow the germline gene, possibly because of a read error. The chain has TRBV11-1 and TRBJ2-1; possible D gene TRBD2, 6 bases. Germline CDR1 and CDR2: SGHAT and FQDESV (reference sequence). This CDR3 contains 13 residues. The CDR3 bases are TGTGCCAGCAGCCCCCGACGGGAGAGTGAGCGGTTCTTC. This encodes CASSPRRESERFF.

For this clonotype: The junction and the germline gene differ at one end; a read error may be behind it. V and J are TRBV11-2 and TRBJ1-5; D not certain. The germline gives CDR1 SGHAT, CDR2 FQNNGV. CDR3 size: 14 residues. Written as DNA, the CDR3 is TGTGCCAGTAGCTTACTGTCGAGGGATCAGCCCCAGCATTTT. Encoded protein: CASSLLSRDQPQHF.

A word on this clonotype: The final CDR3 position lacks the conserved phenylalanine or tryptophan, pointing to a likely read error. This rearrangement joins TRBV12-3 or TRBV12-4 to TRBJ2-1; weak D call: TRBD1 (5 bases). The CDR3 has 13 residues. With 0 bases removed from V and 12 bases from J, the gap between germline ends came to 12 bases. Here the CDR3 DNA reads TGTGCCAGCAGTTTAGCCCAGGATAGGGGGCAGTTCCTC. Residues: CASSLAQDRGQFL.

Details on this clonotype: The CDR3 carries no conserved terminal phenylalanine or tryptophan, so it likely arises from a read error. The gene calls are TRBV11-2 and TRBJ2-7; 9 bases agree with TRBD1. The germline V gene has CDR1 SGHAT and CDR2 FQNNGV. This CDR3 spans 15 amino acids. CDR3 in amino acids: CAISFTSQGAGEQYL. The DNA for the CDR3 is TGTGCCATCAGCTTCACCTCACAGGGGGCGGGGGAGCAGTACCTC.